Each of the 22 T cell receptor beta chains below was sequenced from the same sample in a study of blood T cells in healthy people across ages. A J-beta primer mix and a sample-barcoded 5' primer were used in a second PCR of roughly 7 to 12 cycles. Using its own MiXCR run on the 5' RACE reads, TCRdb lists one record per CDR3 protein. Of around 1,000,000 distinct CDR3 sequences listed, about 23% are singletons. The data also belong to a second study, concerning T cells of mothers and their children.

Sequencing used blood. The receptor set was obtained from a girl aged 2-10 years in good health.

The chain has TRBV20-1 and TRBJ2-2; 9 bases are shared with TRBD2. The V segment lost 0 bases and the J segment 7 bases; nucleotides outside the gene matches: 9. The length of the CDR3 is 16 residues. Germline CDR1 reads DFQATT; CDR2 reads SNEGSKA (reference sequence). The CDR3: CSARDPSGRQDGELFF. CDR3 nucleotides: TGCAGTGCTAGAGATCCCAGCGGGAGGCAGGACGGGGAGCTGTTTTTT.

The V and J genes are TRBV9 and TRBJ1-3; tentatively, D is TRBD1 (5 bases). V lost 4 bases and J lost 0, with 11 bases in between. The CDR3 is 15 amino acids. Germline lookup yields CDR1 SGDLS and CDR2 YYNGEE. CDR3 sequence reads: CASSFEGVSGNTIYF. CDR3 in DNA: TGTGCCAGCAGCTTCGAAGGGGTCTCTGGAAACACCATATATTTT.

The chain carries TRBV13 and TRBJ2-5; 9 bases agree with TRBD2. The J call may be wrong; the DNA end is better matched by TRBJ2-1. CDR1 and CDR2 from the germline V gene are PRHDT and FYEKMQ (reference sequence). The CDR3 is 15 residues long. In DNA form, the CDR3 reads TGTGCCAGCAGCTTTTTAGCGGGAGCTGTTAATGAGCAGTTCTTC. It translates to CASSFLAGAVNEQFF.

The rearrangement links TRBV29-1 to TRBJ2-1; D is unresolved. The CDR3 consists of 14 residues. Looked up from germline, CDR1 is SQVTM and CDR2 is ANQGSEA. Trimming took off 4 bases at V and 6 bases at J, with 16 bases between the two ends. The CDR3 bases are TGCAGCGTTGTCCTGGAATTGGGCATCAATGAGCAGTTCTTC. Translation: CSVVLELGINEQFF.

V usage is TRBV29-1 and J usage is TRBJ2-7, with D possibly being TRBD2 (6 bases). The CDR3 covers 14 residues. Germline CDR1 is SQVTM and CDR2 is ANQGSEA. Trimming removed 2 bases from V and 2 bases from J, with 13 bases in between. The CDR3 spells CSVECGAGPYEQYF. The CDR3 DNA reads as TGCAGCGTTGAATGCGGGGCCGGTCCCTACGAGCAGTACTTC.

In this sample, this clonotype turned up a few times. This chain joins TRBV24-1 and TRBJ2-1; possible D gene TRBD1, 5 bases. Germline CDR1 reads KGHDR; CDR2 reads SFDVKD. The CDR3 covers 16 residues. V lost 0 bases and J 0 bases, leaving 8 bases between the germline ends. In nucleotides, the CDR3 is TGTGCCACCAGTGATTTGCGGCAGGGCTCCTACAATGAGCAGTTCTTC. Protein product: CATSDLRQGSYNEQFF.

This clonotype was picked up a small number of times. The gene calls are TRBV12-3 or TRBV12-4 and TRBJ2-4, with D possibly being TRBD1 (6 bases). V was shortened by 4 bases and J by 7 bases, with 17 bases between the two germline ends. The CDR3 length is 15 residues. The CDR3 coding sequence is TGTGCCAGCAGTTCAGGGGCCCTAACTAACAACATTCAGTACTTC. This translates into CASSSGALTNNIQYF.

The sample holds a few counts of this clonotype. The CDR3 sequence: CASSQETGETSYEQYF. CDR3 nucleotides: TGTGCCAGCAGCCAGGAGACAGGGGAGACCTCCTACGAGCAGTACTTC. The chain combines TRBV4-2 with TRBJ2-7; the match to TRBD1 covers 8 bases. V shed 3 bases, J shed 0 bases, and the junction held 7 bases outside the gene matches. This CDR3 is built from 16 residues. In germline, CDR1 is LGHNA, CDR2 YNFKEQ.

This clonotype occurred a few times. This chain links TRBV7-6 with TRBJ2-2, with D possibly TRBD2 on 6 matching bases. Trimming took 5 bases from V and 4 from J, leaving 11 bases between them. From germline, CDR1 is SGHVS and CDR2 FNYEAQ. The length of the CDR3 is 14 residues. CDR3 nucleotides: TGTGCCAGCAGCCCGGGACTTCGCACCGGGGAGCTGTTTTTT. Translation gives CASSPGLRTGELFF.

The chain employs TRBV10-3 and TRBJ2-1; D may match TRBD1 or TRBD2 (5 bases each). The CDR3 length is 12 residues. Germline values: CDR1 ENHRY, CDR2 SYGVKD. V lost 8 bases and J 2 bases, leaving 7 bases between the germline ends. The CDR3 coding sequence is TGTGCCATCGGGGACGCCTACAATGAGCAGTTCTTC. Its translation: CAIGDAYNEQFF.

This clonotype was seen only a few times. The chain links TRBV29-1 to TRBJ2-5; 12 bases agree with TRBD2. The J call may be in error: the DNA end matches TRBJ2-1 better. The CDR3 covers 16 residues. Germline lookup yields CDR1 SQVTM and CDR2 ANQGSEA. For the CDR3, the DNA is TGCAGCGTTGACCCGACTAGCGGGAGTTCTAGGGATGAGCAGTTCTTC. Its protein product is CSVDPTSGSSRDEQFF.

This sequence joins TRBV25-1 and TRBJ2-1; possibly TRBD2 for D (6 bases). This CDR3 is 14 amino acids long. Germline lookup yields CDR1 MGHDK and CDR2 SYGVNS. Trimming cost V 8 bases and J 0 bases, with 11 bases left between them. CDR3 sequence: CASQSGLSYNEQFF. As DNA, the CDR3 is TGTGCCAGCCAGAGCGGGCTCTCCTACAATGAGCAGTTCTTC.

V is TRBV6-5 and J is TRBJ2-2; the D is unclear. The CDR3 loop spans 12 amino acids. The V gene's germline CDR1 is MNHEY and CDR2 SVGAGI. Trimming removed 7 bases from V and 5 bases from J, with 8 bases in between. The CDR3 is CASKALTGELFF. The DNA of the CDR3 is TGTGCCAGCAAGGCACTAACCGGGGAGCTGTTTTTT.

This clonotype was counted only a few times. The genes are TRBV4-1 and TRBJ1-2, with a tentative D call TRBD1 (5 bases). This CDR3 has 13 amino acids. From germline, CDR1 is MGHRA and CDR2 YSYEKL. The V end was cut by 1 base, the J end by 5 bases, with 8 bases between. The CDR3 sequence: CASSQVSGYGYTF. CDR3 coding DNA: TGCGCCAGCAGCCAAGTTTCAGGGTATGGCTACACCTTC.

This chain links TRBV5-1 with TRBJ1-2; maybe TRBD1 (5 bases). The CDR3 loop spans 14 amino acids. The V end was cut by 4 bases, the J end by 8 bases, with 18 bases between. CDR1 is SGHRS and CDR2 is YFSETQ in the germline V gene. The CDR3 sequence is CASSLMSGARGYTF. Here the CDR3 DNA reads TGCGCCAGCAGCCTGATGTCTGGGGCGAGAGGCTACACCTTC.

This clonotype was seen a few times. Germline and junction disagree at one end, which may indicate a read error. The rearrangement uses TRBV5-6 and TRBJ2-2; 7 nucleotides match TRBD1. CDR3 length equals 16 residues. Germline V lookup: CDR1 SGHDT, CDR2 YYEEEE. CDR3 sequence: CAGSLPGGRDTGELFF. In DNA, the CDR3 is TGTGCCGGCAGCTTGCCAGGGGGACGAGACACCGGGGAGCTGTTTTTT.

The chain employs TRBV7-9 and TRBJ2-5, with 11 bases identical to TRBD2. This CDR3 spans 15 amino acids. V was clipped by 5 bases and J by 3 bases; unmatched bases: 5. Germline V gene lookup returns CDR1 SEHNR and CDR2 FQNEAQ (reference sequence). CDR3 sequence (DNA): TGTGCCAGCAGCACACTAGCGGGAGAGGAAGAGACCCAGTACTTC. This gives the protein CASSTLAGEEETQYF. The full variable domain, its missing parts supplied by reference TRBV7-9 and TRBJ2-5, is DTGVSQNPRHKITKRGQNVTFRCDPISEHNRLYWYRQTLGQGPEFLTYFQNEAQLEKSRLLSDRFSAERPKGSFSTLEIQRTEQGDSAMYLCASSTLAGEEETQYFGPGTRLLVL.

V and J are TRBV7-9 and TRBJ1-2; D call uncertain. The V end was cut by 5 bases, the J end by 3 bases, with 16 bases between. This CDR3 contains 15 residues. CDR1 and CDR2 from the germline V gene are SEHNR and FQNEAQ (reference sequence). CDR3 DNA sequence: TGTGCCAGCAGCCCCCCTGGTAGGATAGACTATGGCTACACCTTC. As protein: CASSPPGRIDYGYTF. Drawing the rest from reference TRBV7-9 and TRBJ1-2, the complete variable domain is DTGVSQNPRHKITKRGQNVTFRCDPISEHNRLYWYRQTLGQGPEFLTYFQNEAQLEKSRLLSDRFSAERPKGSFSTLEIQRTEQGDSAMYLCASSPPGRIDYGYTFGSGTRLTVV.

The chain uses TRBV12-3 or TRBV12-4 and TRBJ1-2, with D perhaps TRBD1 (6 bases). V lost 5 bases and J 8 bases, leaving 12 bases between the germline ends. CDR3 length equals 12 residues. The CDR3 nucleotides read TGTGCCAGCAGTCCCGGACAGCCCGGCTACACCTTC. It yields the protein CASSPGQPGYTF.

This clonotype has a handful of counts. The chain employs TRBV7-8 and TRBJ1-5; TRBD1 might be the D (5 bases). The V and J ends lost 1 base and 2 bases respectively, with 12 bases between them. The CDR3 is made up of 16 amino acids. CDR1 and CDR2 from the germline V gene are SGHVS and FQNEAQ. This CDR3 reads CASSLDAGWRNQPQHF. Here the CDR3 DNA reads TGTGCCAGCAGCTTAGATGCAGGGTGGCGCAATCAGCCCCAGCATTTT.

J is TRBJ1-6 and V is TRBV4-2; a weak D match, TRBD1 (6 bases). The CDR3 is 17 residues long. Trimming cost V 0 bases and J 5 bases, with 14 bases left between them. Germline V gene sequence: CDR1 LGHNA, CDR2 YNFKEQ. This chain's CDR3 is CASSQEGRPGDNSPLHF. CDR3 DNA: TGTGCCAGCAGCCAAGAAGGACGTCCAGGGGATAATTCACCCCTCCACTTT.

The V and J genes are TRBV3-1 and TRBJ2-5; unclear D gene. Trimming left V 1 base short and J 1 base short, with 13 bases between. The CDR3 is made up of 16 amino acids. Germline-derived CDR1 and CDR2 are LGHDT and YNNKEL (reference sequence). DNA for the CDR3: TGTGCCAGCAGCCAAGGAACGAGCAGCTCCCAAGAGACCCAGTACTTC. It yields the protein CASSQGTSSSQETQYF.